One and the same sample provided the 19 T cell receptor beta chains below, sequenced in a study of T cells expressing NK-cell markers. TCRdb reprocessed the 5' RACE reads and reports one entry per CDR3 protein, with no DNA. The sample totals 300,000 to 450,000 distinct CDR3 sequences. The sample comprised blood T cells: a sorted CD56 or NKG2C T cell subset, CD4+ or CD8+ T cells, or bulk PBMC T cells (not recorded which). The receptors were sampled from a man aged 18-75 years in good health.

This rearrangement joins TRBV19 to TRBJ2-3. The CDR3 loop spans 17 amino acids. Germline V gene data show CDR1 as LNHDA and CDR2 as SQIVND (reference sequence). The CDR3 spells CASSINVRRTHADTQYF.

The V gene is TRBV20-1, the J gene TRBJ2-1; the D gene TCRdb calls, TRBD1, cannot be checked with no DNA. This CDR3 is built from 16 residues. Germline V gives CDR1 DFQATT, CDR2 SNEGSKA (reference sequence). The CDR3 loop is CSADGNAGGHYNEQFF.

The V gene is TRBV27, the J gene TRBJ1-1; absent DNA, TCRdb's TRBD1 call cannot be checked. Germline V gives CDR1 MNHEY, CDR2 SMNVEV (reference sequence). This CDR3 comprises 13 residues. The CDR3 region is CASIRRGDTEAFF.

The chain carries TRBV29-1 and TRBJ2-3; TCRdb indicates TRBD1, and absent DNA this call remains unverified. Germline V lookup: CDR1 SQVTM, CDR2 ANQGSEA. CDR3 size: 16 residues. The CDR3 loop is CSVAHPRGRSTDTQYF.

V and J are TRBV30 and TRBJ2-1; without DNA, the TCRdb call of TRBD1 cannot be checked. CDR3 length: 15 residues. The germline V gene encodes CDR1 GTSNPN and CDR2 SVGIG (reference sequence). The CDR3 sequence is CAWSVHGGSKNEQFF. Complete variable domain (other parts from reference TRBV30 and TRBJ2-1): SQTIHQWPATLVQPVGSPLSLECTVEGTSNPNLYWYRQAAGRGLQLLFYSVGIGQISSEVPQNLSASRPQDRQFILSSKKLLLSDSGFYLCAWSVHGGSKNEQFFGPGTRLTVL.

The rearrangement links TRBV7-4 to TRBJ2-4; TCRdb lists TRBD2, though no DNA is available to test this call. The CDR3 runs to 15 residues. Looked up from germline, CDR1 is SGHVT and CDR2 is SQSDAQ. The CDR3 loop reads CASSLGLSAKNIQYF.

This chain links TRBV3-1 with TRBJ2-7. CDR1 and CDR2 (germline): LGHDT, YNNKEL (reference sequence). The CDR3 totals 12 residues. The CDR3 is CASSQTYWEQYF.

V usage is TRBV12-3 or TRBV12-4 and J usage is TRBJ2-7; TCRdb's D call of TRBD1 is untestable without DNA. CDR3 length equals 15 residues. The CDR3 sequence is CASSWGFPAGYEQYF.

The chain carries TRBV9 and TRBJ2-7; TCRdb returns TRBD2, unconfirmable since there is no DNA. Germline CDR1 is SGDLS and CDR2 is YYNGEE. The CDR3 sequence is 14 residues long. The CDR3 sequence is CASSVQGALDEQYF.

The chain couples TRBV21-1 to TRBJ2-5. TRBV21-1 is an annotated pseudogene. The CDR3 is 14 residues long. The CDR3 reads CASSKSCQQETQYF.

The chain employs TRBV5-1 and TRBJ1-2; TCRdb proposes TRBD1, but this gene call is untestable without DNA. CDR1 is SGHRS and CDR2 is YFSETQ in the germline V gene. The CDR3 sequence is 14 residues long. The CDR3 loop reads CASSETNRIGGYTF.

The chain has TRBV6-1 and TRBJ2-2; TCRdb's assignment of TRBD1 cannot be checked, as there is no DNA. This CDR3 comprises 14 residues. Germline CDR1 is MNHNS and CDR2 is SASEGT. CDR3 protein: CASSRGVRTGELFF.

The chain couples TRBV7-9 to TRBJ2-7; TCRdb's D gene call, TRBD1, goes unchecked for lack of DNA. The CDR3 consists of 14 residues. The V gene's germline CDR1 is SEHNR and CDR2 FQNEAQ (reference sequence). CDR3 residues: CASRIDGTAYEQYF. The whole variable domain, filled in from reference TRBV7-9 and TRBJ2-7, reads DTGVSQNPRHKITKRGQNVTFRCDPISEHNRLYWYRQTLGQGPEFLTYFQNEAQLEKSRLLSDRFSAERPKGSFSTLEIQRTEQGDSAMYLCASRIDGTAYEQYFGPGTRLTVT.

The rearrangement links TRBV15 to TRBJ1-3; TCRdb outputs TRBD1, but without DNA this stays unchecked. Germline V gene data show CDR1 as LNHNV and CDR2 as YYDKDF (reference sequence). This CDR3 contains 16 residues. CDR3 sequence: CATSRPGTGAGNTIYF.

The V call is TRBV18, the J call TRBJ2-7; TCRdb's D call, TRBD1, is unchecked because there is no DNA. The CDR3 has 15 amino acids. Germline lookup yields CDR1 KGHSH and CDR2 LQKENI. This CDR3 reads CASSPADSIAYEQYF.

The V and J genes are TRBV6-2 or TRBV6-3 and TRBJ2-5; TCRdb outputs TRBD1, but without DNA this stays unchecked. This CDR3 has 16 amino acids. Germline CDR1 MNHEY, CDR2 SVGEGT. The CDR3 loop reads CASSYRVGGLQETQYF.

The chain recombines TRBV24-1 with TRBJ2-7; absent DNA, TCRdb's TRBD1 call cannot be checked. Germline lookup yields CDR1 KGHDR and CDR2 SFDVKD. This CDR3 region has 15 residues. CDR3 amino acids: CATSAIGGREYEQYF.

This chain links TRBV7-8 with TRBJ1-2; TCRdb's assignment of TRBD1 cannot be checked, as there is no DNA. There are 15 residues in the CDR3. Germline V lookup: CDR1 SGHVS, CDR2 FQNEAQ. The CDR3 here is CASSHSGTGTYGYTF.

The chain couples TRBV6-1 to TRBJ2-3; TCRdb designates TRBD2, a call that cannot be tested without DNA. The germline V gene has CDR1 MNHNS and CDR2 SASEGT. CDR3 size: 13 residues. CDR3 loop: CASPPFGLDTQYF.